The 21 T cell receptor beta chains in this list originate from one sample, sequenced in a study of Tregs in tolerant kidney transplant recipients. Clones were read by immunoSEQ multiplex PCR, and TCRdb kept only the in-frame ones, dropping some. This sample has about 64,000 clones; 95% to 98% occur once, and the top ten carry 0.34%. The source was Tregs from blood, collected before the transplant. These receptors were collected from a human donor who received a combined kidney and bone marrow transplant.

V gene TRBV13 combines with J gene TRBJ2-1, with 11 nucleotides matching TRBD2. CDR1 is PRHDT and CDR2 is FYEKMQ in the germline V gene (reference sequence). The CDR3 totals 15 residues. The V gene end was trimmed by 5 bases and the J gene end by 8 bases; junction bases not matched to a gene: 8. For the CDR3, the DNA is TGTGCCAGCAGCCGAACTAGCGGGAGAGGGCATGAGCAGTTCTTC. Protein sequence: CASSRTSGRGHEQFF.

J is TRBJ2-2 and V is TRBV7-2; 14 bases fit TRBD2. Germline V lookup: CDR1 SGHTA, CDR2 FQGNSA. The CDR3 has 18 amino acids. V shed 1 base and J 7 bases; nucleotides not matched to a gene: 8. The CDR3 nucleotides are TGTGCCAGCAGCTTAGGGGGACTAGCGGGAGTAAAAGGCGGGGAGCTGTTTTTT. Residues: CASSLGGLAGVKGGELFF.

This chain joins TRBV5-1 and TRBJ1-4; the D is unclear. Germline CDR1 reads SGHRS; CDR2 reads YFSETQ. The V end was cut by 0 bases, the J end by 10 bases, with 16 bases between. The CDR3 loop spans 15 amino acids. CDR3 residues: CASSLDREGSGKLFF. For the CDR3, the DNA is TGCGCCAGCAGCTTGGACCGGGAAGGGAGTGGAAAACTGTTTTTT.

The V gene is TRBV28, the J gene TRBJ1-1; a weak D match, TRBD1 (5 bases). The CDR3 is made up of 17 amino acids. Germline CDR1 reads MDHEN; CDR2 reads SYDVKM. Trimming removed 3 bases from V and 1 base from J, with 18 bases in between. This CDR3 reads CASSLVHPTGANTEAFF. For the CDR3, the DNA is TGTGCCAGCAGTTTGGTCCATCCTACAGGCGCGAACACTGAAGCTTTCTTT.

J is TRBJ2-7 and V is TRBV5-1; 8 bases fit TRBD1. This CDR3 has 13 residues. Per germline, CDR1 SGHRS and CDR2 YFSETQ. The ends lost 4 bases at V and 5 bases at J; junction bases unmatched: 5. DNA for the CDR3: TGCGCCAGCAGCAAGTTACAGGGGGACGAGCAGTACTTC. Protein product: CASSKLQGDEQYF.

This clone has just one count. The chain combines TRBV18 with TRBJ1-4, with 9 bases aligning to TRBD1. Germline V gives CDR1 KGHSH, CDR2 LQKENI. This CDR3 contains 19 residues. J was trimmed by 5 bases and V by 0 bases; bases with no gene match: 13. The CDR3 sequence: CASSPPPGTGSYPNEKLFF. CDR3 nucleotide sequence: TGTGCCAGCTCACCACCCCCCGGGACAGGGAGCTACCCAAATGAAAAACTGTTTTTT.

This clone was counted a single time. The V gene is TRBV5-1, the J gene TRBJ2-3, with 8 bases lining up with TRBD2. Germline V gene data show CDR1 as SGHRS and CDR2 as YFSETQ. V gave up 4 bases and J gave up 4 bases; unmatched junction bases: 8. The CDR3 sequence is 15 residues long. CDR3 sequence (DNA): TGCGCCAGCAGCGGGGGACTAGAGTTAGCAGATACGCAGTATTTT. This gives the protein CASSGGLELADTQYF.

The chain is built from TRBV6-1 and TRBJ1-2; TRBD1 is a possible D gene (6 bases). V gave up 1 base and J gave up 1 base, with 13 bases separating them. The CDR3 spans 16 residues. The germline CDR1 and CDR2 sequences are MNHNS and SASEGT. The CDR3 sequence is CASSEVWAGVNYGYTF. The CDR3 DNA sequence: TGTGCCAGCAGTGAAGTATGGGCAGGGGTTAACTATGGCTACACCTTC.

The rearrangement joins TRBV6-5 to TRBJ2-7, with D unresolved. The V end was cut by 1 base, the J end by 2 bases, with 6 bases between. In germline, CDR1 is MNHEY, CDR2 SVGAGI. The CDR3 is made up of 13 amino acids. The CDR3: CASSYLQTYEQYF. CDR3 DNA sequence: TGTGCCAGCAGTTACTTACAGACCTACGAGCAGTACTTC.

This clone was picked up a small number of times. The rearrangement uses TRBV11-3 and TRBJ2-7; weak D call: TRBD1 (5 bases). Trimming cost V 3 bases and J 2 bases, with 8 bases left between them. Germline assignment: CDR1 SGHNT and CDR2 YENEEA. The CDR3 spans 13 residues. The CDR3 nucleotides read TGTGCCAGCAGCTTTGACAGTGCCTACGAGCAGTACTTC. Its translation is CASSFDSAYEQYF.

The CDR3, as DNA: TGCGCCAGCAGCCAAGCCACGCATACGACTAGCTATGGCTACACCTTC. This sequence encodes CASSQATHTTSYGYTF. V is TRBV4-1 and J is TRBJ1-2, with D unclear. Germline V gives CDR1 MGHRA, CDR2 YSYEKL. This CDR3 has 16 amino acids. Between the trimmed V and J ends, which lost 1 base and 4 bases, there was a span of 16 bases.

The chain joins TRBV5-1 to TRBJ1-2; D not certain. Trimming stripped 0 bases from V and 1 base from J, with 7 bases between. Per the germline V gene, CDR1 is SGHRS and CDR2 is YFSETQ. The CDR3 contains 14 residues. As DNA, the CDR3 is TGCGCCAGCAGCTTGGACAGCCTTAACTATGGCTACACCTTC. This sequence encodes CASSLDSLNYGYTF. Based on the CDR3 plus reference TRBV5-1 and TRBJ1-2, the full variable domain is KAGVTQTPRYLIKTRGQQVTLSCSPISGHRSVSWYQQTPGQGLQFLFEYFSETQRNKGNFPGRFSGRQFSNSRSEMNVSTLELGDSALYLCASSLDSLNYGYTFGSGTRLTVV.

The table lists this clone with a count of one. The V gene is TRBV25-1, the J gene TRBJ1-5; 9 bases agree with TRBD1. The V gene end was trimmed by 5 bases and the J gene end by 3 bases; junction bases not matched to a gene: 11. The CDR3 runs 17 residues. The germline V gene encodes CDR1 MGHDK and CDR2 SYGVNS. CDR3 sequence: CASSLLNRDRDNQPQHF. The CDR3 DNA is TGTGCCAGCAGTCTACTCAACCGGGACAGGGACAATCAGCCCCAGCATTTT.

This clone has only one observation. At one end the junction does not follow the germline gene, possibly because of a read error. This rearrangement joins TRBV27 to TRBJ2-7; a weak D match, TRBD1 (6 bases). The germline V gene has CDR1 MNHEY and CDR2 SMNVEV (reference sequence). This CDR3 spans 14 amino acids. As DNA, the CDR3 is TGTGCCAGCAGTTTAGGTTGGGACATCCAGTCACCCTCCTTC. This translates into CASSLGWDIQSPSF.

V and J are TRBV4-3 and TRBJ1-4, with D possibly matching TRBD1 (5 bases). CDR3 size: 14 residues. V was shortened by 2 bases and J by 3 bases, with 7 bases between the two germline ends. Germline CDR1 reads LGHNA; CDR2 reads YSLEER. The CDR3 nucleotides are TGCGCCAGCAGCCAACAGGGCTCTAATGAAAAACTGTTTTTT. Translation gives CASSQQGSNEKLFF.

The CDR3 loop reads CASSSLSRKETQYF. In DNA form, the CDR3 reads TGTGCCAGCAGCTCATTGTCCAGAAAAGAGACCCAGTACTTC. The chain uses TRBV7-7 and TRBJ2-5, with D hard to call. Germline V gene lookup returns CDR1 SSHAT and CDR2 FNYEAQ (reference sequence). CDR3 length: 14 residues. Trimming removed 4 bases at V and 3 bases at J, with 12 bases between.

V is TRBV4-2 and J is TRBJ2-7; 10 positions match TRBD2. V lost 0 bases, J lost 4 bases, and 6 bases stayed unmatched. CDR1 and CDR2 (germline): LGHNA, YNFKEQ. The CDR3 is 16 amino acids. CDR3 in amino acids: CASSQDERGGWYEQYF. The CDR3 DNA sequence: TGTGCCAGCAGCCAAGATGAGCGGGGGGGCTGGTACGAGCAGTACTTC.

Only one count was recorded for this clone. The V and J genes are TRBV13 and TRBJ2-1; maybe TRBD2 (6 bases). V dropped 5 bases and J dropped 3 bases, with 17 bases sitting between them. This CDR3 region has 16 residues. Germline CDR1 and CDR2: PRHDT and FYEKMQ (reference sequence). The CDR3 is CASSPFSGSGYNEQFF. CDR3 coding DNA: TGTGCCAGCAGCCCCTTTAGCGGTTCCGGCTACAATGAGCAGTTCTTC.

This chain links TRBV20-1 with TRBJ2-5; D is possibly TRBD1 (5 bases). The DNA end favors TRBJ2-7, so the J call may be wrong. This CDR3 comprises 11 residues. In germline, CDR1 is DFQATT, CDR2 SNEGSKA (reference sequence). The CDR3 is CSARGPREQYF. The CDR3 DNA reads TGCAGTGCTAGGGGGCCTCGCGAGCAGTACTTC.

CDR3 residues: CASSRDSADTGELFF. DNA for the CDR3: TGTGCCAGCAGCCGGGACAGCGCAGACACCGGGGAGCTGTTTTTT. The chain joins TRBV7-2 to TRBJ2-2, with TRBD1 matching over 7 bases. V trimming: 5 bases; J trimming: 3 bases; junction bases outside the gene matches: 6. The germline V gene has CDR1 SGHTA and CDR2 FQGNSA. CDR3 length: 15 residues.

This clone showed up just once. V usage is TRBV11-2 and J usage is TRBJ1-2, with 7 nucleotides matching TRBD1. This CDR3 comprises 11 residues. Trimming removed 9 bases from V and 5 bases from J; junction bases left unmatched: 3. Germline assignment: CDR1 SGHAT and CDR2 FQNNGV. The CDR3 coding sequence is TGTGCCAGTACAGGGGCGTATGGCTACACCTTC. The encoded protein is CASTGAYGYTF.